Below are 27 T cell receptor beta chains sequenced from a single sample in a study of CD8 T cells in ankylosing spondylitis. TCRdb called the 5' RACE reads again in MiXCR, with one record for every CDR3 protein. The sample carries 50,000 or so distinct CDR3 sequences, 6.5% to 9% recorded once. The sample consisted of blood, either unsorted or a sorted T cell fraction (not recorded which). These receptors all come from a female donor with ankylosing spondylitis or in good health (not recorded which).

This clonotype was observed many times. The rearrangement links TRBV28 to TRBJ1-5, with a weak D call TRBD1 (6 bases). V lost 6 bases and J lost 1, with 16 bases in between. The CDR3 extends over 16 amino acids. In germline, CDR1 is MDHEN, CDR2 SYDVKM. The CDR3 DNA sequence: TGTGCCAGCAGGGGGACGGGGGCAGGAAGCAATCAGCCCCAGCATTTT. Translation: CASRGTGAGSNQPQHF.

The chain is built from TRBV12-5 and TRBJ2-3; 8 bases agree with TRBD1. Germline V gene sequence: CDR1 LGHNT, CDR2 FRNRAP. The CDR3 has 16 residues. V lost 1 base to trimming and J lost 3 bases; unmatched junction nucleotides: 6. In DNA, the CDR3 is TGTGCTAGTGGTTTGGGATCCGGGACAGGAACAGATACGCAGTATTTT. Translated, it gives CASGLGSGTGTDTQYF.

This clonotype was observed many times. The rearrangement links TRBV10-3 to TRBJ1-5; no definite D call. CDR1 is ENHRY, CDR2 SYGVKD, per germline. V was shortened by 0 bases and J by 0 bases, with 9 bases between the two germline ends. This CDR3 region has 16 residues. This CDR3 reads CAISESKEISNQPQHF. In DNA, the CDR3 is TGTGCCATCAGTGAGTCGAAAGAGATTAGCAATCAGCCCCAGCATTTT.

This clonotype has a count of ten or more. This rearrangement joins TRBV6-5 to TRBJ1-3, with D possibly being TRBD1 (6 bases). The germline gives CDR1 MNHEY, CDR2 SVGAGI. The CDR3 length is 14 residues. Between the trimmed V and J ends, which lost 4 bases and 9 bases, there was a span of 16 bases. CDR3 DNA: TGTGCCAGCAGTTGGACAGATCTTTTTGGCACCATATATTTT. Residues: CASSWTDLFGTIYF.

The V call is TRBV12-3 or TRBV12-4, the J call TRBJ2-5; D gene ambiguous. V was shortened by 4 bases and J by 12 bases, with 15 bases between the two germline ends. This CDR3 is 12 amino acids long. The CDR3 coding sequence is TGTGCCAGCAGTTCCCTTGACCTCCTAAAGTACTTC. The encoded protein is CASSSLDLLKYF.

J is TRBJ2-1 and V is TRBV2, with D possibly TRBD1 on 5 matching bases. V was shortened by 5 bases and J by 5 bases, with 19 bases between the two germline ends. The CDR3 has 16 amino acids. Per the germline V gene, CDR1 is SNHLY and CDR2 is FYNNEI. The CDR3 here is CASSFSLRTSNNEQFF. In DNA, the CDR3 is TGTGCCAGCAGTTTTTCCCTTAGGACATCCAACAATGAGCAGTTCTTC.

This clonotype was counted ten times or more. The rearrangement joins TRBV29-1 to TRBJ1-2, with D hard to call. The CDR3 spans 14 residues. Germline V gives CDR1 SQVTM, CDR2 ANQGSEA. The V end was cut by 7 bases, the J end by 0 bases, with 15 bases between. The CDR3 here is CSAGDFGSNYGYTF. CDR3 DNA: TGCAGCGCCGGGGATTTTGGGTCTAACTATGGCTACACCTTC.

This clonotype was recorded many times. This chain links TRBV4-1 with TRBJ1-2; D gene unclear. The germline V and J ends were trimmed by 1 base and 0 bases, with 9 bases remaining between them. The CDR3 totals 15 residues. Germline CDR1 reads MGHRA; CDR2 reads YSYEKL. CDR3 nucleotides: TGCGCCAGCAGCCAAGTCGACACCTCTAACTATGGCTACACCTTC. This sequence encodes CASSQVDTSNYGYTF.

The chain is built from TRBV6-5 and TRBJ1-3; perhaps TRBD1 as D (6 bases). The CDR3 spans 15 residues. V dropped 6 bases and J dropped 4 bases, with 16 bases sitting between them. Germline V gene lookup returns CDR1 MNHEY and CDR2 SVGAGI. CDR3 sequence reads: CASSLAQGSGNTIYF. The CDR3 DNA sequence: TGTGCCAGCAGCCTTGCCCAGGGGTCCGGAAACACCATATATTTT.

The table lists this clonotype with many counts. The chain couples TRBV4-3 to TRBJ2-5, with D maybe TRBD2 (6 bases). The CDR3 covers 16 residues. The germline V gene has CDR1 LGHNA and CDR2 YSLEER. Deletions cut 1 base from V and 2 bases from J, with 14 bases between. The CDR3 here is CASSQGGVGGQETQYF. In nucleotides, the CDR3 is TGCGCCAGCAGCCAAGGGGGCGTTGGGGGGCAAGAGACCCAGTACTTC.

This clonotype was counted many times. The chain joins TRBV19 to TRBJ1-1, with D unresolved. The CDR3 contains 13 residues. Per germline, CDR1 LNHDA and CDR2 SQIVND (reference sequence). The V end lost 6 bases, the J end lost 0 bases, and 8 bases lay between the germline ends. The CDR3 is CASSPLMNTEAFF. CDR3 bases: TGTGCCAGTAGCCCTCTCATGAACACTGAAGCTTTCTTT. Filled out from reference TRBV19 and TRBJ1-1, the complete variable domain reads DGGITQSPKYLFRKEGQNVTLSCEQNLNHDAMYWYRQDPGQGLRLIYYSQIVNDFQKGDIAEGYSVSREKKESFPLTVTSAQKNPTAFYLCASSPLMNTEAFFGQGTRLTVV.

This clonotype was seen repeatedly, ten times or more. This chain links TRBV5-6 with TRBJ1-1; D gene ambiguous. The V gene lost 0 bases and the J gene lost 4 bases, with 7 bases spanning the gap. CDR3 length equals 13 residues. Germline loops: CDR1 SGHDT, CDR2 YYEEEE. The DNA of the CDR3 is TGTGCCAGCAGCTTGGTTTCGATCACTGAAGCTTTCTTT. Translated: CASSLVSITEAFF.

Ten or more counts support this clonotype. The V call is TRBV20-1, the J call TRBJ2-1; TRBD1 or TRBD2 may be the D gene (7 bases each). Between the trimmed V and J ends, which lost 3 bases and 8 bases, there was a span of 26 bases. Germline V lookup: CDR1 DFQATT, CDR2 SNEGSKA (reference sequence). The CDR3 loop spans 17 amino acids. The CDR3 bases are TGCAGTGCTAGTGGTGGCAGGGGCCGACCAGGGGGGGATGAGCAGTTCTTC. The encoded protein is CSASGGRGRPGGDEQFF.

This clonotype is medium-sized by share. The CDR3: CASSLISGSTFF. The CDR3 DNA reads as TGTGCCAGCAGTCTCATATCAGGCTCGACTTTCTTT. The chain carries TRBV12-3 or TRBV12-4 and TRBJ1-1; no clear D gene. Trimming removed 5 bases at V and 12 bases at J, with 16 bases between. The length of the CDR3 is 12 residues.

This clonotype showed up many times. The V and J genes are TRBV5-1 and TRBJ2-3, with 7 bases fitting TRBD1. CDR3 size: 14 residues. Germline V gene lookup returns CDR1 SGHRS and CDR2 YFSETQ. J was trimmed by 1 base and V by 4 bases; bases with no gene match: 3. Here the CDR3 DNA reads TGCGCCAGCAGCCACAGGGGCGGCACAGATACGCAGTATTTT. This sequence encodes CASSHRGGTDTQYF.

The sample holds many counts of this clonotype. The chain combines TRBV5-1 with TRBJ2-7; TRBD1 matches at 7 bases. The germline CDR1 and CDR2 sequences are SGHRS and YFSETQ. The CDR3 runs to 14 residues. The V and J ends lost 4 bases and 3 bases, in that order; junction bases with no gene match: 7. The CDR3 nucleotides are TGCGCCAGCAGCCCCGGCGCAGGGGGCTACGAGCAGTACTTC. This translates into CASSPGAGGYEQYF.

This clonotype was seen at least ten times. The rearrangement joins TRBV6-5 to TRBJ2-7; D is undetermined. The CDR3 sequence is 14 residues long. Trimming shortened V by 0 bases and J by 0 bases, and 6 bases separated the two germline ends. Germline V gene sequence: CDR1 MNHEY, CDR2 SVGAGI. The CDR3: CASSYSAGSYEQYF. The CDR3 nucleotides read TGTGCCAGCAGTTACTCCGCTGGCTCCTACGAGCAGTACTTC.

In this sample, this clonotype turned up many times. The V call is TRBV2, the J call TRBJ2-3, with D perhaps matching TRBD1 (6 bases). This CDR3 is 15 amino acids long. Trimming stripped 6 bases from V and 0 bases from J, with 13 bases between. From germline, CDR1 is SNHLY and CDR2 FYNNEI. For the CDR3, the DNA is TGTGCCAGCAGCTCCAGGACAGATAGCACAGATACGCAGTATTTT. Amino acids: CASSSRTDSTDTQYF.

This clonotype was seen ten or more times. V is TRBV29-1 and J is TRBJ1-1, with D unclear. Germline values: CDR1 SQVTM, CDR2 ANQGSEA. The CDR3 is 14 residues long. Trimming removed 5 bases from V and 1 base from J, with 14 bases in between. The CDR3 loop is CSVPVGLTNTEAFF. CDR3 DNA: TGCAGCGTTCCGGTAGGGCTGACGAACACTGAAGCTTTCTTT.

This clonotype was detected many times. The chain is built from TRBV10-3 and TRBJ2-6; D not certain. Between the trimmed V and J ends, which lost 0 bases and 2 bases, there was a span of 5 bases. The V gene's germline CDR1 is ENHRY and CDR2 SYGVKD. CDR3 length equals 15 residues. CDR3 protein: CAISESLPGANVLTF. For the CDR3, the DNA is TGTGCCATCAGTGAGTCCCTTCCTGGGGCCAACGTCCTGACTTTC.

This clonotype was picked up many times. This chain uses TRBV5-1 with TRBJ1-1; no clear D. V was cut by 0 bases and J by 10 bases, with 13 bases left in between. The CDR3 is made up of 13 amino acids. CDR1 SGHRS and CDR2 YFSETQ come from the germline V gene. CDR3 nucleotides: TGCGCCAGCAGCTTGGGTTATTCTGGTGGAGCTTTCTTT. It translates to CASSLGYSGGAFF.

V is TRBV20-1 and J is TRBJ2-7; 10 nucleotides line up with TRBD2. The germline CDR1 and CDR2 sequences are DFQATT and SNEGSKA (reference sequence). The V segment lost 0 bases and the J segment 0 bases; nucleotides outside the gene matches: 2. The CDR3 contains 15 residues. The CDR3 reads CSARDSGGLSYEQYV. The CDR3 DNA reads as TGCAGTGCTAGAGATAGCGGGGGGCTCTCCTACGAGCAGTACGTC.

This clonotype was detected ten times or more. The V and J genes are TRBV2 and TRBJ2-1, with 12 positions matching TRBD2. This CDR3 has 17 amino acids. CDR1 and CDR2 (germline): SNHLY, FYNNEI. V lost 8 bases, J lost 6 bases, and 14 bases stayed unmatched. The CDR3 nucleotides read TGTGCCAGCTCAGAACTTCGAAGACTAGCGGGGGCCAATGAGCAGTTCTTC. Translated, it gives CASSELRRLAGANEQFF.

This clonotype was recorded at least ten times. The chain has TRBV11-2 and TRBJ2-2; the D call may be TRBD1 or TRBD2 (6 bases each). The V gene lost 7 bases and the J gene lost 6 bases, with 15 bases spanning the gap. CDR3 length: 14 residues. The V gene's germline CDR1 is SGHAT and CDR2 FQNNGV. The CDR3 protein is CASTPTGGAGELFF. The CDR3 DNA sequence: TGTGCCAGCACTCCGACAGGAGGGGCCGGGGAGCTGTTTTTT.

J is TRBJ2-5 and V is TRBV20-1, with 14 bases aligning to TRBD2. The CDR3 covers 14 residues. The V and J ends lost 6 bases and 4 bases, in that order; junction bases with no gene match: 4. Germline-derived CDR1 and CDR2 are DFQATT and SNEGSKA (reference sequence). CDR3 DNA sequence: TGCAGTGCAGCGACTAGCGGGGGGGCAGAGACCCAGTACTTC. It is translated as CSAATSGGAETQYF.

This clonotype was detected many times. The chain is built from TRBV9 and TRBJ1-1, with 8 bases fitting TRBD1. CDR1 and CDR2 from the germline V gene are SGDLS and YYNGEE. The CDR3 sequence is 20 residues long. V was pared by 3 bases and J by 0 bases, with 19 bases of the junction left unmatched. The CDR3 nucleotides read TGTGCCAGCAGCGCTCGGGACAGGCCAAAAGACAGTCCTATGAACACTGAAGCTTTCTTT. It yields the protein CASSARDRPKDSPMNTEAFF. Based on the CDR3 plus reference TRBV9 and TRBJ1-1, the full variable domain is DSGVTQTPKHLITATGQRVTLRCSPRSGDLSVYWYQQSLDQGLQFLIQYYNGEERAKGNILERFSAQQFPDLHSELNLSSLELGDSALYFCASSARDRPKDSPMNTEAFFGQGTRLTVV.

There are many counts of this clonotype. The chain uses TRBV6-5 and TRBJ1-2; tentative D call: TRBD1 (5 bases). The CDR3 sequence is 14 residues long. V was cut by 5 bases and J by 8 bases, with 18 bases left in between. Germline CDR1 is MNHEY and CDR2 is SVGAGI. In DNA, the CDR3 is TGTGCCAGCAGTGTAATGGGGGGAATAGACGGCTACACCTTC. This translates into CASSVMGGIDGYTF.